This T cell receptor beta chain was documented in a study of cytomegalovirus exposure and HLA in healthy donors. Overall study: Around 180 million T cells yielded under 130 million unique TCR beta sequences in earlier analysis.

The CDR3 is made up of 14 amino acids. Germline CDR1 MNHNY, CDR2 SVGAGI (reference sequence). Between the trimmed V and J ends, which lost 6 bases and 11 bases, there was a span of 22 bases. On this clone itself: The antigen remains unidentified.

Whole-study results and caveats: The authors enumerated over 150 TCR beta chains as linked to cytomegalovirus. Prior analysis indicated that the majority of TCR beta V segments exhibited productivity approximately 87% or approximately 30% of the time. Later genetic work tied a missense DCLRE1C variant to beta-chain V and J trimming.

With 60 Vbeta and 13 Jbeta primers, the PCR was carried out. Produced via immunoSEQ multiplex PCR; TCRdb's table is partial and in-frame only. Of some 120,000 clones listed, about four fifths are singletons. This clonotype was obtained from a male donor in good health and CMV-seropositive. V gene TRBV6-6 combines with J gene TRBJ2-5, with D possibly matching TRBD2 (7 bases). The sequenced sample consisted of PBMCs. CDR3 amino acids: CASRPRTQGGEQYF. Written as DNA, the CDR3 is TGTGCCAGCAGACCTAGAACACAGGGAGGGGAGCAGTACTTC.